This TCR beta chain was recorded in a study of T cell responses to AZD1222 COVID-19 vaccine. Overall study: Second doses that came at about 4 or about 12 weeks were put together.

Findings and limits, study-wide: Repertoires were obtained only post-peak T cell response. White British donors predominated, females outnumbered males, and clonal diversity was possibly underestimated. Variant regions that are unmutated are reportedly the target of nearly half of spike-specific TCRs.

In the case of this clone: Its matching antigen is unknown.

Here immunoSEQ multiplex PCR was the method, and the copy in TCRdb shows in-frame clones only, minus some. The sample gives 87,000 or so clones, about 89% of which show up once; roughly 4% is in the top ten. The germline gives CDR1 LGHNA, CDR2 YSLEER. V was pared by 1 base and J by 5 bases, with 14 bases between. The CDR3 has 16 amino acids. Specimen: peripheral blood, collected on day 0 of AZD1222 vaccination. This chain uses TRBV4-3 with TRBJ1-4; D is perhaps TRBD1 (5 bases). The receptor comes from an adult in good health. The DNA for the CDR3 is TGCGCCAGCAGCCAAGTTTACGGGACGGGGAATGAAAAACTGTTTTTT. Protein: CASSQVYGTGNEKLFF.